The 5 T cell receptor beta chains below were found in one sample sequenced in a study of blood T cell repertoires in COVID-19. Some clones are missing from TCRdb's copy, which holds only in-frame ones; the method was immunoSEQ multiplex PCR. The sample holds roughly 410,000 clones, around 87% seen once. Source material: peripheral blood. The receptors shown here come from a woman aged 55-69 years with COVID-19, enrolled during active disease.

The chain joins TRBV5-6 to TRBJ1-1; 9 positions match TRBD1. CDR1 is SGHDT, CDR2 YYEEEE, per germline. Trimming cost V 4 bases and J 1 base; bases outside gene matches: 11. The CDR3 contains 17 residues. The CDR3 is CASSIRTGERRNTEAFF. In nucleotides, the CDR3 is TGTGCCAGCAGCATAAGGACAGGGGAAAGGCGGAACACTGAAGCTTTCTTT.

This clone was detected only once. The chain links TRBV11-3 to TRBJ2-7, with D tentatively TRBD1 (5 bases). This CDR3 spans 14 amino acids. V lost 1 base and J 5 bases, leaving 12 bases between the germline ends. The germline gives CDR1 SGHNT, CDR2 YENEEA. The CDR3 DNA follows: TGTGCCAGCAGCTTAGCTCAGGGTGGCGACGAGCAGTACTTC. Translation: CASSLAQGGDEQYF.

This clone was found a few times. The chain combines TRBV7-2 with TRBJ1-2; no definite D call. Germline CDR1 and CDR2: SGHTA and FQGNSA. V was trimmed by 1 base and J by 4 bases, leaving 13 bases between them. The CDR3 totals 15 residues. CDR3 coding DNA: TGTGCCAGCAGCTTAGAAGCAACCGGAGGCTATGGCTACACCTTC. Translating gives CASSLEATGGYGYTF.

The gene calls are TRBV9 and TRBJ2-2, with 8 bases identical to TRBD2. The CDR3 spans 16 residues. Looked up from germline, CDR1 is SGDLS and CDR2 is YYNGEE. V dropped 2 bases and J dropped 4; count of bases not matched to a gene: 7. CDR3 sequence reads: CASSVRRGAITGELFF. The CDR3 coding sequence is TGTGCCAGCAGCGTTCGGCGGGGGGCCATCACCGGGGAGCTGTTTTTT.

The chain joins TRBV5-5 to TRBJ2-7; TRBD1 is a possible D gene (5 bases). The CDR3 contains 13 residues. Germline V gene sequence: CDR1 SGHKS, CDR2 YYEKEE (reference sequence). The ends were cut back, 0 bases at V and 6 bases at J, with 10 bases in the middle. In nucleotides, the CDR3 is TGTGCCAGCAGCTTGGACGGCAGGGCCGAGCAGTACTTC. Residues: CASSLDGRAEQYF. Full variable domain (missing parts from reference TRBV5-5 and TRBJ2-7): DAGVTQSPTHLIKTRGQQVTLRCSPISGHKSVSWYQQVLGQGPQFIFQYYEKEERGRGNFPDRFSARQFPNYSSELNVNALLLGDSALYLCASSLDGRAEQYFGPGTRLTVT.